The 9 T cell receptor beta chains below come from one sample, sequenced in a study of blood T cell repertoires in COVID-19. The assay was immunoSEQ multiplex PCR, and TCRdb's table has in-frame clones only and misses some. The sample holds 120,000 to 150,000 clones, 87% seen once. The sample consisted of PBMCs or T cells enriched from blood (not recorded which). Receptors were obtained from a woman in her 40s who had been exposed to COVID-19.

This clone was seen once. The rearrangement joins TRBV7-9 to TRBJ2-5; D remains unclear. The V gene's germline CDR1 is SEHNR and CDR2 FQNEAQ (reference sequence). There are 14 residues in the CDR3. V was cut by 1 base and J by 1 base, with 7 bases left in between. The CDR3 loop reads CASSLVSVQETQYF. CDR3 DNA sequence: TGTGCCAGCAGCTTAGTAAGCGTCCAAGAGACCCAGTACTTC.

The rearrangement uses TRBV9 and TRBJ2-1; TRBD2 matches 7 bases. With V trimmed by 4 bases and J by 2 bases, 12 bases remained unmatched. This CDR3 has 17 amino acids. The germline V gene encodes CDR1 SGDLS and CDR2 YYNGEE. CDR3 sequence: CASSPSLSSGAYNEQFF. CDR3 DNA: TGTGCCAGCAGCCCCAGTTTGTCGAGCGGGGCCTACAATGAGCAGTTCTTC.

The chain uses TRBV9 and TRBJ1-4, with TRBD1 matching 7 bases. CDR1 and CDR2 (germline): SGDLS, YYNGEE. The CDR3 sequence is 13 residues long. V gave up 0 bases and J gave up 14 bases; unmatched junction bases: 7. The CDR3 DNA sequence: TGTGCCAGCAGCGTAGCCCCAGACAGGGCGCTGTTTTTT. Translation gives CASSVAPDRALFF. Supplemented by reference TRBV9 and TRBJ1-4, the full variable domain reads DSGVTQTPKHLITATGQRVTLRCSPRSGDLSVYWYQQSLDQGLQFLIQYYNGEERAKGNILERFSAQQFPDLHSELNLSSLELGDSALYFCASSVAPDRALFFGSGTQLSVL.

The chain couples TRBV9 to TRBJ1-5; 8 bases are a match to TRBD1. The CDR3 has 13 amino acids. Germline CDR1 is SGDLS and CDR2 is YYNGEE. The V and J ends lost 3 bases and 7 bases, in that order; junction bases with no gene match: 3. CDR3 DNA sequence: TGTGCCAGCAGCGGCACAGGGGGACAGCCCCAGCATTTT. Its translation is CASSGTGGQPQHF. The full variable domain, rest sourced from reference TRBV9 and TRBJ1-5, is DSGVTQTPKHLITATGQRVTLRCSPRSGDLSVYWYQQSLDQGLQFLIQYYNGEERAKGNILERFSAQQFPDLHSELNLSSLELGDSALYFCASSGTGGQPQHFGDGTRLSIL.

By frequency in the sample, this clone is medium-sized. The chain employs TRBV27 and TRBJ1-1; 9 nucleotides line up with TRBD1. With 5 bases clipped from V and 10 bases from J, the junction kept 14 bases outside the gene matches. Germline values: CDR1 MNHEY, CDR2 SMNVEV (reference sequence). The CDR3 is 15 residues long. Here the CDR3 DNA reads TGTGCCAGCAGTCCCCCCGGGACAGGGTCGAATGGAGCTTTCTTT. This translates into CASSPPGTGSNGAFF.

The rearrangement uses TRBV7-3 and TRBJ2-1; 8 bases fit TRBD1. V lost 4 bases to trimming and J lost 7 bases; unmatched junction nucleotides: 9. Germline values: CDR1 SGHTA, CDR2 FQGTGA. This CDR3 comprises 15 residues. The CDR3 DNA follows: TGTGCCAGCAGCTCGAGACAGGGGATTTGGAATGAGCAGTTCTTC. Protein sequence: CASSSRQGIWNEQFF.

This chain links TRBV9 with TRBJ1-2; D remains unclear. The CDR3 is made up of 16 amino acids. Germline lookup yields CDR1 SGDLS and CDR2 YYNGEE. The V end lost 0 bases, the J end lost 0 bases, and 12 bases lay between the germline ends. The CDR3 here is CASSVGGTQSNYGYTF. DNA for the CDR3: TGTGCCAGCAGCGTAGGAGGAACACAATCTAACTATGGCTACACCTTC.

The V gene is TRBV25-1, the J gene TRBJ1-5, with a tentative D call TRBD1 (6 bases). Germline CDR1 is MGHDK and CDR2 is SYGVNS. V shed 4 bases and J shed 0 bases, with 10 bases lying between them. The CDR3 is 15 amino acids. In DNA, the CDR3 is TGTGCCAGCAGTGGGACGACAGGTAGCAATCAGCCCCAGCATTTT. Its translation is CASSGTTGSNQPQHF.

The rearrangement joins TRBV28 to TRBJ1-5; tentatively, D is TRBD1 (6 bases). Trimming removed 6 bases from V and 3 bases from J, with 24 bases in between. This CDR3 region has 18 residues. The germline CDR1 and CDR2 sequences are MDHEN and SYDVKM. The CDR3 reads CASSRIIPHRATNQPQHF. In DNA form, the CDR3 reads TGTGCCAGCAGCCGTATAATCCCCCACAGGGCCACCAATCAGCCCCAGCATTTT.